This passage covers 5 T cell receptor beta chains from one sample sequenced in a study of response to subunit inactivated influenza vaccine (dated by TCRdb to the late 2010s). The time point label on this specimen signifies: approximately 47 days after influenza vaccine administration. The library came from RT-PCR. The data were produced on an Illumina HiSeq 2500. In-frame beta chains were kept once TCRdb had trimmed the public reads at Q25 with fastp and called clones with MiXCR. CDR3 protein sequences are deduplicated, and each keeps its most common genes and DNA. The sample table holds around 500,000 distinct CDR3 sequences, of which approximately 11% were seen once. About 12% of the sample lies in the top ten. The material was PBMCs from blood, obtained around seven weeks after vaccination. These receptors originate from a man aged 45-60 years who received an inactivated influenza vaccine. Donor details come from another sample of the same person, matched by shared clones.

The genes are TRBV7-8 and TRBJ2-7, with D perhaps TRBD2 (5 bases). This CDR3 has 14 amino acids. V was trimmed by 4 bases and J by 5 bases, leaving 15 bases between them. The germline V gene encodes CDR1 SGHVS and CDR2 FQNEAQ. Here the CDR3 reads CASSSRLATHEQYF. Here the CDR3 DNA reads TGTGCCAGCAGCTCCAGGCTAGCCACCCACGAGCAGTACTTC.

This clonotype was counted a few times. The chain employs TRBV27 and TRBJ2-3; the D call may be TRBD1 or TRBD2 (5 bases each). CDR3 length: 14 residues. Germline-derived CDR1 and CDR2 are MNHEY and SMNVEV (reference sequence). V gave up 7 bases and J gave up 4 bases, with 15 bases separating them. The CDR3 nucleotides read TGTGCCAGCACCCCCGCGAGGGGCCCAGATACGCAGTATTTT. As protein: CASTPARGPDTQYF.

This chain uses TRBV7-2 with TRBJ2-1, with TRBD2 matching 8 bases. Germline V CDR1 and CDR2: SGHTA, FQGNSA. There are 17 residues in the CDR3. V lost 5 bases and J lost 4; bases outside the gene matches: 13. CDR3 in amino acids: CASSLHGGALSYNEQFF. In nucleotides, the CDR3 is TGTGCCAGCAGCCTACACGGGGGGGCCCTTTCATACAATGAGCAGTTCTTC.

This clonotype was picked up a small number of times. This sequence joins TRBV2 and TRBJ2-7; 7 bases are shared with TRBD1. CDR1 is SNHLY and CDR2 is FYNNEI in the germline V gene. The CDR3 is made up of 13 amino acids. The V and J ends lost 6 bases and 7 bases, in that order; junction bases with no gene match: 9. CDR3 nucleotide sequence: TGTGCCAGCAGGAGACAGACAGGGAGTGAGCAGTACTTC. Translating it yields CASRRQTGSEQYF.

This CDR3 is CASSSRDRYTDTQYF. DNA of the CDR3: TGTGCCAGCAGCTCGCGGGACAGATACACAGATACGCAGTATTTT. V is TRBV7-2 and J is TRBJ2-3, with D possibly TRBD1 on 7 matching bases. V was trimmed by 4 bases and J by 2 bases, leaving 13 bases between them. Germline CDR1 is SGHTA and CDR2 is FQGNSA. This CDR3 comprises 15 residues.